This T cell receptor beta chain was found in a study of shared clonotypes between healthy human individuals. At the level of the study: The donor group consisted of two women and three men, aged 18 to 49.

Sequencing used immunoSEQ multiplex PCR; TCRdb keeps in-frame clones, though not all of them. The sample holds roughly 600,000 clones, about 98% seen once. V gave up 5 bases and J gave up 7 bases, with 24 bases separating them. Germline CDR1 is SGHAT and CDR2 is FQNNGV. This CDR3 spans 16 amino acids. It was CD45RO-negative cells, positively selected for CCR7, that made up naive CD8 cells, with terminally differentiated effector memory CD45RA+ cells excluded. Note on this clone: The antigen remains unidentified.

Points from the study as a whole: Across subsets, estimated richness was generally greater for naive than for memory populations. Since donors were few, the genetic and exposure-history diversity represented was limited. Across a handful of donors, naive CD4 shared roughly 5%, naive CD8 approximately 3.5%, memory CD4 2.3%, memory CD8 about 0.4%.

The TCR comes from a young man in good health. Sequenced: naive CD8+ T cells sorted from blood. This chain links TRBV11-2 with TRBJ2-7; TRBD1 is a possible D gene (6 bases). The CDR3 DNA reads as TGTGCCAGCAGCCGACCTTGGGGGCCCCTCTTGTGGGAGCAGTACTTC. It encodes CASSRPWGPLLWEQYF.